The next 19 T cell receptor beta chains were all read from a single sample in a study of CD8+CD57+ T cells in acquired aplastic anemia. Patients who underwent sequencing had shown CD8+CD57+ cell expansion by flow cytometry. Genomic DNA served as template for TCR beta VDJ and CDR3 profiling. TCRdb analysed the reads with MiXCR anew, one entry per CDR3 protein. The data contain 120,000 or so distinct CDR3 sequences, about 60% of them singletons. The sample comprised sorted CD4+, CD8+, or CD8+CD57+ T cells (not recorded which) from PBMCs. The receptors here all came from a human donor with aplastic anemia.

CDR3 protein: CATLPGVNPGELFF. The DNA of the CDR3 is TGTGCCACCCTTCCGGGGGTTAATCCCGGGGAGCTGTTTTTT. This chain links TRBV12-3 or TRBV12-4 with TRBJ2-2, with a tentative D call TRBD2 (6 bases). The CDR3 has 14 amino acids. Trimming shortened V by 10 bases and J by 6 bases, and 18 bases separated the two germline ends.

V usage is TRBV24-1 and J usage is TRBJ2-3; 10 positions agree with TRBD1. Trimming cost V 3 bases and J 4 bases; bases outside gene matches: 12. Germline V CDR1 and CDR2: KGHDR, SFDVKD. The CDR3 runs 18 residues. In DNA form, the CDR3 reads TGTGCCACCAGTGATCCAAGGTTAAGGACAGGGGGGGCAGATACGCAGTATTTT. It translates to CATSDPRLRTGGADTQYF.

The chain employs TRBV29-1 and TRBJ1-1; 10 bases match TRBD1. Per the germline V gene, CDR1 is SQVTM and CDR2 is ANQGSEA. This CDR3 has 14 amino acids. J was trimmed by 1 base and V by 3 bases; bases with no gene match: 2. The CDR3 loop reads CSVEGQGTNTEAFF. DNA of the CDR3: TGCAGCGTTGAGGGACAGGGGACGAACACTGAAGCTTTCTTT. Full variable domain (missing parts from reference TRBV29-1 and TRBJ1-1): SAVISQKPSRDICQRGTSLTIQCQVDSQVTMMFWYRQQPGQSLTLIATANQGSEATYESGFVIDKFPISRPNLTFSTLTVSNMSPEDSSIYLCSVEGQGTNTEAFFGQGTRLTVV.

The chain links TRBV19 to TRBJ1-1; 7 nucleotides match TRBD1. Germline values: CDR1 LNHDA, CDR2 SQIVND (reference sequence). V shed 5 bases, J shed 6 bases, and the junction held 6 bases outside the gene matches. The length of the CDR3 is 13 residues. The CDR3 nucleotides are TGTGCCAGTAGTGGGGGACAGTGGGCTGAAGCTTTCTTT. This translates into CASSGGQWAEAFF.

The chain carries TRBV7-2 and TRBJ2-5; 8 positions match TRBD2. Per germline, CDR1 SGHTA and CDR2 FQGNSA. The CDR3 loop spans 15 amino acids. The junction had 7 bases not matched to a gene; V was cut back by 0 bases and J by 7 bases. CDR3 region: CASSLAPGGAGTQYF. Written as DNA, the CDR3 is TGTGCCAGCAGCTTAGCCCCCGGGGGGGCGGGGACCCAGTACTTC. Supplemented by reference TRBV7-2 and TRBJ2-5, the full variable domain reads GAGVSQSPSNKVTEKGKDVELRCDPISGHTALYWYRQSLGQGLEFLIYFQGNSAPDKSGLPSDRFSAERTGGSVSTLTIQRTQQEDSAVYLCASSLAPGGAGTQYFGPGTRLLVL.

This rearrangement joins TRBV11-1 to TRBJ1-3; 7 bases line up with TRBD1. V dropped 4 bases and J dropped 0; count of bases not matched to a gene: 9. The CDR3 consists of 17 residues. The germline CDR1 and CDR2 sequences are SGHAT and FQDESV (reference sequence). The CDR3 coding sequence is TGTGCCAGCAGCTCAGGGCAGGGGGGTGCCTCTGGAAACACCATATATTTT. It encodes CASSSGQGGASGNTIYF.

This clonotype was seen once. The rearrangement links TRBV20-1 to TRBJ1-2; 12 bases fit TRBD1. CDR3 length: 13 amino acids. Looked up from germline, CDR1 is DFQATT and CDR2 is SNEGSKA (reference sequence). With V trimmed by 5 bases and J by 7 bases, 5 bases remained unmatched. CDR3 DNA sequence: TGCAGTGCTCGGGACAGGGGGCGAAGTGGCTACACCTTC. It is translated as CSARDRGRSGYTF.

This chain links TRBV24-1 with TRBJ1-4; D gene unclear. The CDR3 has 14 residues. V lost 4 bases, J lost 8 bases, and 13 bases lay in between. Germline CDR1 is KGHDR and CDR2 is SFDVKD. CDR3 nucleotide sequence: TGTGCCACCAGTGACGCAAGCCCTGCGGAAAAACTGTTTTTT. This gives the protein CATSDASPAEKLFF.

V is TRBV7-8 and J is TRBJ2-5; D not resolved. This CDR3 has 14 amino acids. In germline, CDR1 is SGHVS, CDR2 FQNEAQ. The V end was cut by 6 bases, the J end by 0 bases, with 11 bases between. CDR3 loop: CASSYGRNQETQYF. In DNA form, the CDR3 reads TGTGCCAGCAGTTATGGGCGGAACCAAGAGACCCAGTACTTC.

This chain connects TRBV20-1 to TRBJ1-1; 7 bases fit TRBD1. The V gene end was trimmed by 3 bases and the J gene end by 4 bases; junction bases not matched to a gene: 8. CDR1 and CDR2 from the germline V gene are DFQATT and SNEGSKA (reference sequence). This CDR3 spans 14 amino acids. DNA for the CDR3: TGCAGTGCTAGCTGGCGAACAGGGGCCACTGAAGCTTTCTTT. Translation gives CSASWRTGATEAFF.

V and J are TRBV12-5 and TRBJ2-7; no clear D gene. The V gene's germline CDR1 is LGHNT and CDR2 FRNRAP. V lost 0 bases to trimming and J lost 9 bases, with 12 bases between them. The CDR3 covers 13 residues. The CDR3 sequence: CASGLVPRAGQYF. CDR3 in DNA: TGTGCTAGTGGTTTGGTACCTCGGGCTGGGCAGTACTTC.

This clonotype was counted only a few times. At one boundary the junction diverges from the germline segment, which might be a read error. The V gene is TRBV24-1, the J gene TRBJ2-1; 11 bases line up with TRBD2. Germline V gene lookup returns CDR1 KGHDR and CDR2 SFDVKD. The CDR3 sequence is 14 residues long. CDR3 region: CASSILAGGEEQFF. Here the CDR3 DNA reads TGTGCCAGCAGTATCCTAGCGGGAGGAGAAGAGCAGTTCTTC.

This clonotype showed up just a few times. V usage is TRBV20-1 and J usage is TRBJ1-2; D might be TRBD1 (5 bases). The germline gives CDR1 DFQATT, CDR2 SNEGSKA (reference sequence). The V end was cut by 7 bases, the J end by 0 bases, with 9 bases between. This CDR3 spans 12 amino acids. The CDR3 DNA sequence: TGCAGTGGGGCAGGGACTAACTATGGCTACACCTTC. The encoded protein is CSGAGTNYGYTF.

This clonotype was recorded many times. For the CDR3, the DNA is TGCGCCAGCAGCTTGCTCCTAGCGACCACCTACAATGAGCAGTTCTTC. Translation: CASSLLLATTYNEQFF. The chain is built from TRBV5-1 and TRBJ2-1, with D possibly TRBD2 on 6 matching bases. Germline CDR1 and CDR2: SGHRS and YFSETQ. Trimming cost V 1 base and J 2 bases, with 13 bases left between them. The CDR3 covers 16 residues. The variable domain in full, with the rest retrieved from reference TRBV5-1 and TRBJ2-1, is KAGVTQTPRYLIKTRGQQVTLSCSPISGHRSVSWYQQTPGQGLQFLFEYFSETQRNKGNFPGRFSGRQFSNSRSEMNVSTLELGDSALYLCASSLLLATTYNEQFFGPGTRLTVL.

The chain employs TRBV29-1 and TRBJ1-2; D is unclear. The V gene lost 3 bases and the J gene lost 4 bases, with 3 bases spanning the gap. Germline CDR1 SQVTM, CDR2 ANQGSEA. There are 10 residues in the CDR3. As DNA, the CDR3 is TGCAGCGTTGAGAGCTATGGCTACACCTTC. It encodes CSVESYGYTF.

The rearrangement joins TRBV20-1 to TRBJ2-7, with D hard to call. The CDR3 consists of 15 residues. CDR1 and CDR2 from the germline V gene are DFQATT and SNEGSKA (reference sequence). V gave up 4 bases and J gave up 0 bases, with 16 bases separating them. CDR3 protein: CSATPEVGVSYEQYF. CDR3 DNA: TGCAGTGCTACCCCCGAGGTCGGCGTCTCCTACGAGCAGTACTTC.

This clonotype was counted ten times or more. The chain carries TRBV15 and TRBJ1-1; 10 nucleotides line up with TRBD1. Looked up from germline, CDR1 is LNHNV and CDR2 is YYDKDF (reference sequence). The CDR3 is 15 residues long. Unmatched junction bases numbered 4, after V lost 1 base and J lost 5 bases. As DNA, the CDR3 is TGTGCCACCAGCAGAGGGACAGGGGGGCGAACTGAAGCTTTCTTT. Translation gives CATSRGTGGRTEAFF.

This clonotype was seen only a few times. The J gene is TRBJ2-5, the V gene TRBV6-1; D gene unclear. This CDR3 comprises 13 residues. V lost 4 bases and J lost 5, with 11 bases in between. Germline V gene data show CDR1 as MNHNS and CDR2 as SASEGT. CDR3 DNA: TGTGCCAGCAGTGTTATGGCCAGGGAGACCCAGTACTTC. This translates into CASSVMARETQYF.

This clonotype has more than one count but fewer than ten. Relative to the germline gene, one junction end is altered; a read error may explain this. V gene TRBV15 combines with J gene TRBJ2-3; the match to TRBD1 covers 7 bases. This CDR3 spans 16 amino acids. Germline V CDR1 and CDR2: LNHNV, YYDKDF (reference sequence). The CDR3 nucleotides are TGTGCCACCAGCAGATTAGGGACAGCCCCAACAGATACTCAGTATTTT. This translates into CATSRLGTAPTDTQYF.